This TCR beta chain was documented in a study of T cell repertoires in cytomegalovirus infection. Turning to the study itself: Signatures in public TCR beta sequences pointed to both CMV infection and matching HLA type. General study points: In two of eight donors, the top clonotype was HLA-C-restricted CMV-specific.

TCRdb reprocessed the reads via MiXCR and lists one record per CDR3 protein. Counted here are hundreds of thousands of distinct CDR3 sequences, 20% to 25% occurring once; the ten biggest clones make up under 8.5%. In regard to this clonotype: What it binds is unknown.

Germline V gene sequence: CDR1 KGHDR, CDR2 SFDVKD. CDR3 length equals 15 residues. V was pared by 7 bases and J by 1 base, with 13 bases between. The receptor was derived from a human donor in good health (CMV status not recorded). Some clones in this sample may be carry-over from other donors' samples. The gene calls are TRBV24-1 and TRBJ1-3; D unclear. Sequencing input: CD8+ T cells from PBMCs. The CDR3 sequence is CATSDPLNSGNTIYF. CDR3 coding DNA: TGTGCCACCAGCGATCCCCTGAATTCTGGAAACACCATATATTTT.